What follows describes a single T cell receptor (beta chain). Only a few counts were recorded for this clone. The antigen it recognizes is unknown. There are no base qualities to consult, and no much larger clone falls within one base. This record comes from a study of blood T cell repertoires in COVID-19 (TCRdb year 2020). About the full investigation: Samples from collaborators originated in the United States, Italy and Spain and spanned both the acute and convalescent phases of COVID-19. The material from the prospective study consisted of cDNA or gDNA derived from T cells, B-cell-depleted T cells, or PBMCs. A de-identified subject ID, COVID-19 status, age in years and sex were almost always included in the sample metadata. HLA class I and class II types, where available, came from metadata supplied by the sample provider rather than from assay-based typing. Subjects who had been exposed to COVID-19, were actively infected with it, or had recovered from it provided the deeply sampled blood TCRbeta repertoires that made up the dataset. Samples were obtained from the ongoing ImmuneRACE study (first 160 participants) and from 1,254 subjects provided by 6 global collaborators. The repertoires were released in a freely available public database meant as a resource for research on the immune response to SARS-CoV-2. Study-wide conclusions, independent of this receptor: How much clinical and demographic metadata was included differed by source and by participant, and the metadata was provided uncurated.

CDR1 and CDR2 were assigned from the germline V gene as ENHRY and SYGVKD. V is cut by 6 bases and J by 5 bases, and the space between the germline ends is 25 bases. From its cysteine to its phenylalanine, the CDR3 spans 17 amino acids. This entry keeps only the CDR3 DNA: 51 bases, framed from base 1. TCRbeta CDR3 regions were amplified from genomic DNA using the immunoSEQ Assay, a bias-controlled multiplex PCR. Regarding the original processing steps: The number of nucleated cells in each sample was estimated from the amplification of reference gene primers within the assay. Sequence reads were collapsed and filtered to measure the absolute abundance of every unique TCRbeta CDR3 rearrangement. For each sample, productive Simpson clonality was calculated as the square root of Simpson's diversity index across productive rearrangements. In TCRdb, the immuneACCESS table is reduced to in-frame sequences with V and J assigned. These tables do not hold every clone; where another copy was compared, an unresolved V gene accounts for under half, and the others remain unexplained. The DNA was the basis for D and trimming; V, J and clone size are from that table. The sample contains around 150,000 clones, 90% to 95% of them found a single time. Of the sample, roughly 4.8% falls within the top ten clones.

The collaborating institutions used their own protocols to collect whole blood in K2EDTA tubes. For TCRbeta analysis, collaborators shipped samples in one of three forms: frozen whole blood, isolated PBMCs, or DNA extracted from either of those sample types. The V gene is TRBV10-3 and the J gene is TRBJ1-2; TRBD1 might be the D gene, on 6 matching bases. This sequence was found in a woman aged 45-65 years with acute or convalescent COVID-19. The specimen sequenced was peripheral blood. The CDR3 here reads CAIRLGDTSILPYGYTF. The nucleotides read TGTGCCATCAGACTAGGGGACACTTCGATCCTTCCATATGGCTACACCTTC.